This T cell receptor beta chain was retrieved from a study of blood T cell repertoires in COVID-19. With 4 bases removed from V and 3 bases from J, the gap between germline ends came to 7 bases. Germline V gene data show CDR1 as MNHNY and CDR2 as SVGAGI (reference sequence). This CDR3 has 13 residues. Generated by immunoSEQ multiplex PCR, the TCRdb table keeps only in-frame clones and is missing some. Of some 98,000 clones in the sample, approximately 80% were seen once. The sample consisted of peripheral blood. This TCR was sampled from a man in his sixties with acute or convalescent COVID-19. The chain links TRBV6-6 to TRBJ2-1; TRBD1 might be the D (5 bases). CDR3 bases: TGTGCCAGCAGTTTAGGGGACTACAATGAGCAGTTCTTC. Amino acid sequence: CASSLGDYNEQFF.